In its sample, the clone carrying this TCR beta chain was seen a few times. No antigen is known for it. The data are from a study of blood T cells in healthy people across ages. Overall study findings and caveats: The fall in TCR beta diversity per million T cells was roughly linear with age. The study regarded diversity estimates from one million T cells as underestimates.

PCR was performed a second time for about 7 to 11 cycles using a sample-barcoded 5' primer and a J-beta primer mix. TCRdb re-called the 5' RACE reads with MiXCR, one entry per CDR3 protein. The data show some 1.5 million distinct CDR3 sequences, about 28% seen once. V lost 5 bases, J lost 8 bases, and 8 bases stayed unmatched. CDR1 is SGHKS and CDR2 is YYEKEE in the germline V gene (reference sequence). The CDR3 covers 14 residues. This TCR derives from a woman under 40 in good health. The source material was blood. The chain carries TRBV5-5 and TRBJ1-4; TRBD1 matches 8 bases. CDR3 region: CASRRQGMAEKLFF. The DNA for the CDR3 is TGTGCCAGCAGGCGACAGGGGATGGCGGAAAAACTGTTTTTT.